This record looks at one T cell receptor (beta chain) sequence and its context. These data come from a study of cytomegalovirus exposure and HLA in healthy donors. Amplification used 60 Vbeta primers and 13 Jbeta primers. Sequencing was performed with immunoSEQ multiplex PCR; in TCRdb, only in-frame clones are kept and a portion is missing. The sample data list tens of thousands of clones. With 4 bases removed from V and 2 bases from J, the gap between germline ends came to 12 bases. Germline V gene data show CDR1 as MGHRA and CDR2 as YSYEKL. The length of the CDR3 is 14 residues. This chain connects TRBV4-1 to TRBJ2-7, with D maybe TRBD2 (6 bases). The TCR originated in a man aged 18 to 35 in good health and CMV-seropositive. What was sequenced was PBMCs. The CDR3 DNA is TGCGCCAGCAGCCGCGGGGACTGCCCCTACGAGCAGTACTTC. Protein: CASSRGDCPYEQYF.